These T cell receptor beta chains were read from a single sample in a study of cytomegalovirus exposure and HLA in healthy donors. The repertoire was sequenced with immunoSEQ multiplex PCR; TCRdb's copy has only in-frame clones and lacks some. The table has some 250,000 clones, around 91% seen once. The specimen sequenced was PBMCs. These receptors originate from a woman aged 18 to 35 in good health and CMV-seronegative. CDR3s include the opening cysteine and the closing phenylalanine or tryptophan. A D gene is named only where the DNA matches it firmly. Clone size is given for some rows only: seen once, a few or many times, or a class if the clone is expanded.

>TRBD1|TRBJ2-5|-|TRBV11-2
TGTGCCAGCAGCCCTGAAGGACAGGTGTCTGCGGAGACCCAGTACTTC
CASSPEGQVSAETQYF
>-|TRBJ1-1|-|TRBV11-1
TGTGCCAGCAGCTCCAAGTTTCTAGGTGAAGCTTTCTTT
CASSSKFLGEAFF
>-|TRBJ1-5|-|TRBV28
TGTGCCAGCAGTTTGTACAGGGATCGCAATCAGCCCCAGCATTTT
CASSLYRDRNQPQHF
>-|TRBJ2-7|-|TRBV7-9
TGTGCCAGCAGCTTAGCGGTAGACAGGAGAGGCTCCTACGAGCAGTACTTC
CASSLAVDRRGSYEQYF
>TRBD2|TRBJ2-7|-|TRBV5-4
TGTGCCAGCAGCCCCTGGGATTGGGCGCGAGCGGGGGGGCGTTCTTACGAGCAGTACTTC
CASSPWDWARAGGRSYEQYF
>-|TRBJ1-6|-|TRBV7-8
TGTGCCAGCAGCGCGGTTCGATCACCCCTCCACTTT
CASSAVRSPLHF
>TRBD2|TRBJ2-7|-|TRBV5-1
TGCGCCAGCAGCCGGACTAGCGGGGGGGCCAACGAGCAGTACTTC
CASSRTSGGANEQYF
>TRBD2|TRBJ2-2|-|TRBV6-4
TGTGCCAGCAGTGGCGGGGGGGCCACCGGGGAGCTGTTTTTT
CASSGGGATGELFF
>-|TRBJ1-2|-|TRBV19
TGTGCCAGTAGTATTAACAGGGTGGGAGGCTACACCTTC
CASSINRVGGYTF
>-|TRBJ2-7|few|TRBV2
TGTGCCAGCAGGGCATCCTACGAGCAGTACTTC
CASRASYEQYF
>-|TRBJ1-6|few|TRBV2
TGTGCCTGGGGGGGTTCACCCCTCCACTTT
CAWGGSPLHF
>-|TRBJ1-5|-|TRBV19
TGTGCCAGTAGCCAAGGGGCGGCGGGCAATCAGCCCCAGCATTTT
CASSQGAAGNQPQHF
>-|TRBJ2-1|-|TRBV7-9
TGTGCCAGCAGCTTCACCCTAGCAAATGAGCAGTTCTTC
CASSFTLANEQFF
>TRBD1|TRBJ1-5|few|TRBV2
TGTGCCAGCAGCCTCCAGGGGGACAATCAGCCCCAGCATTTT
CASSLQGDNQPQHF
>TRBD1|TRBJ2-2|-|TRBV28
TGTGCCAGCCTCCCAGTGGGGACAGGGTACACCGGGGAGCTGTTTTTT
CASLPVGTGYTGELFF
>TRBD1|TRBJ2-2|-|TRBV6-5
TGTGCCAGCACCGCGGACAGGGGAGGCGGGGAGCTGTTTTTT
CASTADRGGGELFF
>-|TRBJ1-5|-|TRBV7-9
TGTGCCAGCAGCTTAAGCAGCGATCAGCCCCAGCATTTT
CASSLSSDQPQHF
>TRBD1|TRBJ1-3|-|TRBV28
TGTGCCAGCAGCCTGGACAGGGCGAAAAACACCATATATTTT
CASSLDRAKNTIYF
>-|TRBJ1-1|-|TRBV6-1
TGTGCCAGCAGTGAACCACAGGGAATGAACACTGAAGCTTTCTTT
CASSEPQGMNTEAFF
>-|TRBJ1-1|-|TRBV28
TGTGCCAGCAGTTTGGTAGGGGCAGACCCCACTGAAGCTTTCTTT
CASSLVGADPTEAFF
>-|TRBJ2-5|-|TRBV7-2
TGTGCCAGCAGCGGGGGCCGGTCTCACGAGACCCAGTACTTC
CASSGGRSHETQYF
>-|TRBJ1-5|-|TRBV11-3
TGTGCCAGCAGCTTAATACTCCGTGGGGAGAATCAGCCCCAGCATTTT
CASSLILRGENQPQHF
>TRBD1|TRBJ1-1|-|TRBV10-3
TGTGCCATCACAGAAGTAAGACAGGGTCTCTCTGAAGCTTTCTTT
CAITEVRQGLSEAFF
>-|TRBJ1-2|-|TRBV4-1
TGCGCCAGCAGCCACCCTTTAGGCGGAGGCTATGGCTACACCTTC
CASSHPLGGGYGYTF
>-|TRBJ1-5|-|TRBV30
TGTGCCTGGAGTCCACCGCAGGGAGGGGCAGGTCAGCCCCAGCATTTT
CAWSPPQGGAGQPQHF
>-|TRBJ1-1|-|TRBV28
TGTGCCAGCAGAGCGCCTTGGAAGAACACTGAAGCTTTCTTT
CASRAPWKNTEAFF
>-|TRBJ2-3|-|TRBV7-6
TGTGCCAGCAGCAGGAGGGGAACAGATACGCAGTATTTT
CASSRRGTDTQYF
>-|TRBJ1-5|once|TRBV28
TGTGCCAGCAGACACAACCCAGGGGTGAGGGGCAATCAGCCCCAGCATTTT
CASRHNPGVRGNQPQHF
>-|TRBJ2-1|-|TRBV29-1
TGCAGCGTGACAGGTCTCGTCTACAATGAGCAGTTCTTC
CSVTGLVYNEQFF
>TRBD1|TRBJ1-2|-|TRBV6-5
TGTGCCAGCAGTCGAGAGGGGGCGAGGGGCTACACCTTC
CASSREGARGYTF
>-|TRBJ2-1|-|TRBV4-3
TGCGCCAGCAGCCAAGTGGGAGTCGAAGTCAATGAGCAGTTCTTC
CASSQVGVEVNEQFF
>TRBD2|TRBJ2-1|-|TRBV5-6
TGTGCCAGCAGCTTGGTAGGGGCCGGCGGGGGAGACTACAATGAGCAGTTCTTC
CASSLVGAGGGDYNEQFF
>TRBD1|TRBJ2-7|-|TRBV11-2
TGTGCCAGCAGCTCACATAGACAGGGGAAATGGTACGAGCAGTACTTC
CASSSHRQGKWYEQYF
>-|TRBJ1-4|-|TRBV5-1
TGCGCCAGCAGCTTGGAACAGGGTGGTAATGAAAAACTGTTTTTT
CASSLEQGGNEKLFF
>-|TRBJ1-1|-|TRBV7-8
TGTGCCAGCAGCGCTACAGGTCCCCCTTCTGAAGCTTTCTTT
CASSATGPPSEAFF
>-|TRBJ1-4|-|TRBV9
TGTGCCAGCAGCGTGCAGGCAGCAACTAATGAAAAACTGTTTTTT
CASSVQAATNEKLFF
>-|TRBJ2-3|-|TRBV6-6
TGTGCCAGCAGCATACTCGGTAGCACAGATACGCAGTATTTT
CASSILGSTDTQYF
>-|TRBJ2-5|-|TRBV27
TGTGCCAGCAGTCGGGGGGAGACCCAGTACTTC
CASSRGETQYF
>-|TRBJ2-7|-|TRBV28
TGTGCCAGCAGTGAACCGTGGGGCCGAACCTACTACGAGCAGTACTTC
CASSEPWGRTYYEQYF
>-|TRBJ1-5|few|TRBV6-6
TGTGCCAGCAAACAAACTAGCAATCAGCCCCAGCATTTT
CASKQTSNQPQHF
>-|TRBJ1-6|-|TRBV6-5
TGTGCCAGCAGTTACTCGCCGCAGGGGCCCGGTTCACCCCTCCACTTT
CASSYSPQGPGSPLHF
>-|TRBJ2-5|-|TRBV28
TGTGCCAGCAGTTTATTCGACGGACAGCAAGAGACCCAGTACTTC
CASSLFDGQQETQYF
>TRBD2|TRBJ2-3|-|TRBV29-1
TGCAGCGTTGAGGAAGCGGGGGTCCCCCGCACAGATACGCAGTATTTT
CSVEEAGVPRTDTQYF
>TRBD2|TRBJ2-6|-|TRBV30
TGTGCCAGCGGGGGTGGGGCCAACGTCCTGACTTTC
CASGGGANVLTF
>-|TRBJ1-6|-|TRBV2
TGTGCCAGATCCGGAGACTCTCGTAAGACCCAAATGAATTCACCCCTCCACTTT
CARSGDSRKTQMNSPLHF
>TRBD2|TRBJ2-1|-|TRBV2
TGTGCCAGCAGTAGGACTAGCGGGGGGCGAAATGAGCAGTTCTTC
CASSRTSGGRNEQFF
>-|TRBJ2-3|-|TRBV10-3
TGTGCCATCACGGAAAAAGGAGCAGATACGCAGTATTTT
CAITEKGADTQYF
>-|TRBJ2-1|-|TRBV9
TGTGCCAGCAGCGTAGAGGAGCTCCCTCGGGACAATGAGCAGTTCTTC
CASSVEELPRDNEQFF
>TRBD1|TRBJ2-3|once|TRBV29-1
TGCAGCGTTGATTCCCCGGGACAGACTAGCACAGATACGCAGTATTTT
CSVDSPGQTSTDTQYF
>TRBD1|TRBJ1-1|-|TRBV27
TGTGCCAGCAAATTAACGGGACAGTTGAACACTGAAGCTTTCTTT
CASKLTGQLNTEAFF